Below are 7 T cell receptor beta chains sequenced from a single sample in a study of cytomegalovirus exposure and HLA in healthy donors. PCR used 60 Vbeta primers and 13 Jbeta primers. Generated by immunoSEQ multiplex PCR, the TCRdb table keeps only in-frame clones and is missing some. Of 150,000 to 200,000 clones listed, about an eighth are singletons. The sample consisted of PBMCs. These receptors were collected from a man aged 45-60 years in good health and CMV-seropositive.

Only a few counts were recorded for this clone. The chain links TRBV7-2 to TRBJ2-7, with 9 positions matching TRBD1. With 5 bases clipped from V and 4 bases from J, the junction kept 9 bases outside the gene matches. The CDR3 spans 15 residues. Germline CDR1 reads SGHTA; CDR2 reads FQGNSA. The CDR3: CASSVTGTGRYEQYV. CDR3 nucleotide sequence: TGTGCCAGCAGCGTTACGGGGACAGGGAGGTACGAGCAGTACGTC.

The V and J genes are TRBV7-9 and TRBJ1-6, with 9 bases aligning to TRBD1. V was pared by 5 bases and J by 9 bases, with 11 bases of the junction left unmatched. Germline loops: CDR1 SEHNR, CDR2 FQNEAQ (reference sequence). This CDR3 is 16 amino acids long. The CDR3 region is CASSPLGQGDSSPLHF. Here the CDR3 DNA reads TGTGCCAGCAGCCCCCTGGGACAGGGAGATAGTTCACCCCTCCACTTT. Combining the CDR3 with reference TRBV7-9 and TRBJ1-6 gives the whole variable domain DTGVSQNPRHKITKRGQNVTFRCDPISEHNRLYWYRQTLGQGPEFLTYFQNEAQLEKSRLLSDRFSAERPKGSFSTLEIQRTEQGDSAMYLCASSPLGQGDSSPLHFGNGTRLTVT.

The rearrangement uses TRBV6-5 and TRBJ2-2; 8 bases align to TRBD1. Germline loops: CDR1 MNHEY, CDR2 SVGAGI. The CDR3 spans 12 residues. V trimming: 9 bases; J trimming: 7 bases; junction bases outside the gene matches: 4. This chain's CDR3 is CASTGGIGELFF. CDR3 bases: TGTGCCAGTACAGGGGGTATCGGGGAGCTGTTTTTT.

The rearrangement links TRBV19 to TRBJ1-2, with D unclear. The ends were cut back, 5 bases at V and 4 bases at J, with 17 bases in the middle. Germline CDR1 is LNHDA and CDR2 is SQIVND (reference sequence). The CDR3 loop spans 15 amino acids. The CDR3 region is CASSPPEGLVYGYTF. DNA for the CDR3: TGTGCCAGTAGTCCCCCTGAGGGATTAGTCTATGGCTACACCTTC. Looking up the rest from reference TRBV19 and TRBJ1-2 gives the full variable domain: DGGITQSPKYLFRKEGQNVTLSCEQNLNHDAMYWYRQDPGQGLRLIYYSQIVNDFQKGDIAEGYSVSREKKESFPLTVTSAQKNPTAFYLCASSPPEGLVYGYTFGSGTRLTVV.

The chain uses TRBV11-1 and TRBJ2-5; 9 bases are a match to TRBD2. CDR3 size: 13 residues. Trimming at V came to 6 bases and at J to 5 bases, leaving 4 bases not matched to a gene. Germline lookup yields CDR1 SGHAT and CDR2 FQDESV (reference sequence). DNA for the CDR3: TGTGCCAGCAGGGGACTAGCTTTTGAGACCCAGTACTTC. Amino acid sequence: CASRGLAFETQYF.

The chain has TRBV27 and TRBJ2-7; possible D gene TRBD2, 6 bases. V gave up 2 bases and J gave up 4 bases, with 12 bases separating them. The CDR3 totals 14 residues. The germline gives CDR1 MNHEY, CDR2 SMNVEV (reference sequence). In nucleotides, the CDR3 is TGTGCCAGCAGTTTAAATTTCGGGGGTTACGAGCAGTACTTC. Translation gives CASSLNFGGYEQYF.

This chain joins TRBV20-1 and TRBJ1-5, with D maybe TRBD1 (5 bases). The CDR3 loop spans 10 amino acids. The V and J ends lost 5 bases and 11 bases respectively, with 10 bases between them. Germline V lookup: CDR1 DFQATT, CDR2 SNEGSKA (reference sequence). The CDR3 is CSAEGVSQHF. The CDR3 DNA reads as TGCAGTGCTGAAGGGGTGTCCCAGCATTTT.